The clone carrying this T cell receptor (beta chain) was detected a few times. No antigen is known for it. The record originates from a study of CD8 T cells in ankylosing spondylitis. Making use of molecular barcodes, quantitative 5'-RACE generated TCR beta libraries. One entry per CDR3 protein results from TCRdb running MiXCR on the 5' RACE reads. This table holds just over 350,000 distinct CDR3 sequences, approximately 22% found once. V was shortened by 0 bases and J by 0 bases, with 9 bases between the two germline ends. Germline CDR1 LGHDT, CDR2 YNNKEL (reference sequence). The CDR3 contains 15 residues. Overall study results and limits: A TCR beta motif of several highly homologous variants seemed to mark ankylosing spondylitis blood.

The source of this sequence is a male donor with ankylosing spondylitis or in good health (not recorded which). V usage is TRBV3-1 and J usage is TRBJ2-7; D unresolved. Sequenced input: blood, either unsorted or a sorted T cell fraction (not recorded which). Here the CDR3 reads CASSQEGQYSYEQYF. CDR3 bases: TGTGCCAGCAGCCAAGAAGGGCAGTACTCCTACGAGCAGTACTTC.